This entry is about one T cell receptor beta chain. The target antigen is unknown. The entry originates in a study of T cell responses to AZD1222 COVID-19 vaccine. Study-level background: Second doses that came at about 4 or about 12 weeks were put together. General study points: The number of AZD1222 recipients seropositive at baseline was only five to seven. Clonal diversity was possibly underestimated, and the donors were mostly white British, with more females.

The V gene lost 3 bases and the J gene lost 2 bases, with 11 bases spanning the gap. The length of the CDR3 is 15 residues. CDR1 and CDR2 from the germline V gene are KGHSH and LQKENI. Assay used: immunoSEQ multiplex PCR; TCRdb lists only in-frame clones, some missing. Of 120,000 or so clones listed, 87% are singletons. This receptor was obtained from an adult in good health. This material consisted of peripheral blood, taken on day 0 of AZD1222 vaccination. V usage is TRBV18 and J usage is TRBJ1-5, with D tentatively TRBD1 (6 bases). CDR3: CASSPGAGGNQPQHF. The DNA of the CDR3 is TGTGCCAGCTCACCGGGGGCCGGTGGCAATCAGCCCCAGCATTTT.